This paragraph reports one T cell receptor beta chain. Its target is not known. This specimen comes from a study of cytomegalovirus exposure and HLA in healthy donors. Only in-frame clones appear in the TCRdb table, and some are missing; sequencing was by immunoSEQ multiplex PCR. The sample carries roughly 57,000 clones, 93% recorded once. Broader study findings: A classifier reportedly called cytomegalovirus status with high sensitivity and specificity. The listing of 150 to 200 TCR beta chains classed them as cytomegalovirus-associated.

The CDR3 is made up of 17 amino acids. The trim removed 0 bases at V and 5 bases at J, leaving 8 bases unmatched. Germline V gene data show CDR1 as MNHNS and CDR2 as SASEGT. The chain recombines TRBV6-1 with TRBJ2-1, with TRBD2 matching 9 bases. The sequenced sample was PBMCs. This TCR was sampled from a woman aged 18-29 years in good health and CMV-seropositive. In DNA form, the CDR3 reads TGTGCCAGCAGTGAAGCGCCGTGGCGGGGGGGGAACAATGAGCAGTTCTTC. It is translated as CASSEAPWRGGNNEQFF.